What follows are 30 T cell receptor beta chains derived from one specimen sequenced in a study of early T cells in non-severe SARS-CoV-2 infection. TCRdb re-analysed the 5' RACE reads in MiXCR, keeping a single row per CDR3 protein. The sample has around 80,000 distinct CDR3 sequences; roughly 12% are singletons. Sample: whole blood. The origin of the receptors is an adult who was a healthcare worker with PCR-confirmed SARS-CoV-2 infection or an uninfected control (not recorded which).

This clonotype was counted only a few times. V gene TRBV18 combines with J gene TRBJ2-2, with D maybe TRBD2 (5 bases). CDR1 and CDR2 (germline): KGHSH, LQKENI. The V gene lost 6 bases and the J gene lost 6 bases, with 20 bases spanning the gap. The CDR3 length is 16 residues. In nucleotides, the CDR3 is TGTGCCAGCTCTCCTAGGACTGAGGCACTATCCGGGGAGCTGTTTTTT. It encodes CASSPRTEALSGELFF.

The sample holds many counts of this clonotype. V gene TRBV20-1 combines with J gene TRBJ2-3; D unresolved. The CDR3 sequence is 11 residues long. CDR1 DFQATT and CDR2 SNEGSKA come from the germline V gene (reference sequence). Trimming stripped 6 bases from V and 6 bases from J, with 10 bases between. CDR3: CSATQRDTQYF. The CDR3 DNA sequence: TGCAGTGCCACTCAGAGGGATACGCAGTATTTT.

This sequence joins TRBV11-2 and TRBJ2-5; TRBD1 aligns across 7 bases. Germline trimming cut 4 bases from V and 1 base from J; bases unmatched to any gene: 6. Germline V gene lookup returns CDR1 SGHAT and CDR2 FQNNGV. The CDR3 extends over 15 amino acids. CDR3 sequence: CASSSPTGSQETQYF. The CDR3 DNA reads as TGTGCCAGCAGCTCGCCGACAGGGTCCCAAGAGACCCAGTACTTC.

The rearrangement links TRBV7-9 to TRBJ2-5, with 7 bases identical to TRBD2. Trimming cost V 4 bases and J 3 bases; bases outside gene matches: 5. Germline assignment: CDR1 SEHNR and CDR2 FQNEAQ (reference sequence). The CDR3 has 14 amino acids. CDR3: CASSYRGGEETQYF. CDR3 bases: TGTGCCAGCAGCTATAGGGGAGGGGAAGAGACCCAGTACTTC.

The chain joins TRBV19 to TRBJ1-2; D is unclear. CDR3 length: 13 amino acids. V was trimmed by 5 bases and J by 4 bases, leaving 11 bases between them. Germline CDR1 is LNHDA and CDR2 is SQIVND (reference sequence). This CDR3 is CASSHRTFYGYTF. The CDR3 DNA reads TGTGCCAGTAGTCACCGGACGTTCTATGGCTACACCTTC.

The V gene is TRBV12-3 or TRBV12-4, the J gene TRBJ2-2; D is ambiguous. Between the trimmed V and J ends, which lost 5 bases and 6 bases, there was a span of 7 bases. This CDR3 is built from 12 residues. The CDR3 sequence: CASSVMPGELFF. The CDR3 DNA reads TGTGCCAGCAGTGTGATGCCCGGGGAGCTGTTTTTT.

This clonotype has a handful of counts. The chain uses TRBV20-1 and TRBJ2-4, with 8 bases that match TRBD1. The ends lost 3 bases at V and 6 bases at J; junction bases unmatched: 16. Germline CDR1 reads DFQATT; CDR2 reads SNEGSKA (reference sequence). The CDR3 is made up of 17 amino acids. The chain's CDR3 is CSARVGTGLRSGNIQYF. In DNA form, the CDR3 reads TGCAGTGCTAGGGTCGGGACAGGTCTTAGGTCGGGAAACATTCAGTACTTC.

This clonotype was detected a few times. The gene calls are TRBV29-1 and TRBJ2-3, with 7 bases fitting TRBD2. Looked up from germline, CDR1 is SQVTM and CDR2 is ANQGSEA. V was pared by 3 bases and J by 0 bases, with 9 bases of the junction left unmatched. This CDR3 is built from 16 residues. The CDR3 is CSVDRGGRGSTDTQYF. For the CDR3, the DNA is TGCAGCGTTGATCGGGGCGGGAGAGGTAGCACAGATACGCAGTATTTT.

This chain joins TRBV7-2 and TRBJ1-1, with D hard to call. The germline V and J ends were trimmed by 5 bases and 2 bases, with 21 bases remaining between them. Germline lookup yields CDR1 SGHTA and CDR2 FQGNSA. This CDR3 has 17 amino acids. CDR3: CASSRRGRGFPNTEAFF. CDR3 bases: TGTGCCAGCAGCCGCCGCGGGCGAGGTTTCCCAAACACTGAAGCTTTCTTT.

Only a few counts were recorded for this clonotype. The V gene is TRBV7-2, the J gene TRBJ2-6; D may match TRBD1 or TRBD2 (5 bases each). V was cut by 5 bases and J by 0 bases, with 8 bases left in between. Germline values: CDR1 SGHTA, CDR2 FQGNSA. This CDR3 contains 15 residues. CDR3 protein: CASSPGPSGANVLTF. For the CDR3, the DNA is TGTGCCAGCAGCCCGGGACCCTCTGGGGCCAACGTCCTGACTTTC.

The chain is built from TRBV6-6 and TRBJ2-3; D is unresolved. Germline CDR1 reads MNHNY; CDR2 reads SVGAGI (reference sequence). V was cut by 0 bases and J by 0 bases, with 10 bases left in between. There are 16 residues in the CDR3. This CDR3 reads CASSYSMTTSTDTQYF. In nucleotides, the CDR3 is TGTGCCAGCAGTTACTCGATGACGACTAGCACAGATACGCAGTATTTT.

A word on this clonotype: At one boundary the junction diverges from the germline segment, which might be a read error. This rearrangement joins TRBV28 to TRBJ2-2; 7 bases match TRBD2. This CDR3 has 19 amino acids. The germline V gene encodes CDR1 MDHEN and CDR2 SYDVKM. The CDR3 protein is CASSLWLRDGTGGTGEPFF. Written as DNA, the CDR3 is TGTGCCAGCAGTTTATGGCTGCGGGATGGCACGGGAGGAACCGGGGAGCCGTTTTTT.

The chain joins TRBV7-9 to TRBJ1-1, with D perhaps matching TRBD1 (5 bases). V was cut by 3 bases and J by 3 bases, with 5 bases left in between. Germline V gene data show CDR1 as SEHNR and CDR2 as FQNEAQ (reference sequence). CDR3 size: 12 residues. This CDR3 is CASSFRDTEAFF. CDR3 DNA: TGTGCCAGCAGCTTCAGGGACACTGAAGCTTTCTTT.

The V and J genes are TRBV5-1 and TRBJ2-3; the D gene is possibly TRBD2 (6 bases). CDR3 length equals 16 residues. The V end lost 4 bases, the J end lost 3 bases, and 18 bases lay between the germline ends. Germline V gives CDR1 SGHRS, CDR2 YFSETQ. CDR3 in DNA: TGCGCCAGCAGCCAGAGGGACTCCCAACTTACAGATACGCAGTATTTT. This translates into CASSQRDSQLTDTQYF.

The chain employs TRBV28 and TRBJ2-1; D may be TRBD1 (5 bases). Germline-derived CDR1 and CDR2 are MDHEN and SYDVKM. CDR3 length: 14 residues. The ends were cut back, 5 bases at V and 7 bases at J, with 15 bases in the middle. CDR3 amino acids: CASSVGPLGNEQFF. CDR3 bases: TGTGCCAGCAGTGTGGGGCCGCTAGGTAATGAGCAGTTCTTC.

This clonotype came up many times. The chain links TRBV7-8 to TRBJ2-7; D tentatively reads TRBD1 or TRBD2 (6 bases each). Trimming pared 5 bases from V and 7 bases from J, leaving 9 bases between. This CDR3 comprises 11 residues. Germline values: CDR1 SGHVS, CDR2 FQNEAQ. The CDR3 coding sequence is TGTGCCAGCAGCGGAGGGGGGGAGCAGTACTTC. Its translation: CASSGGGEQYF.

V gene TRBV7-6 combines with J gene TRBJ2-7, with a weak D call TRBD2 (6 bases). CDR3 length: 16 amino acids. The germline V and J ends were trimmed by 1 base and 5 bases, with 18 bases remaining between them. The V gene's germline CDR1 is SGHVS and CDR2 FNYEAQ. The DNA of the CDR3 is TGTGCCAGCAGCTTAGATCTGGGACTGGGGGTCCACGAGCAGTACTTC. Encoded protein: CASSLDLGLGVHEQYF.

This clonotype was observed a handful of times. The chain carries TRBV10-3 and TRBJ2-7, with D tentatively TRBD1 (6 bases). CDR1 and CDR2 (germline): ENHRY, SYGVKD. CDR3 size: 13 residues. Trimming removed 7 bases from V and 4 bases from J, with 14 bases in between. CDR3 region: CAIKPPGVYEQYF. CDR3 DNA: TGTGCCATCAAGCCACCAGGGGTTTACGAGCAGTACTTC.

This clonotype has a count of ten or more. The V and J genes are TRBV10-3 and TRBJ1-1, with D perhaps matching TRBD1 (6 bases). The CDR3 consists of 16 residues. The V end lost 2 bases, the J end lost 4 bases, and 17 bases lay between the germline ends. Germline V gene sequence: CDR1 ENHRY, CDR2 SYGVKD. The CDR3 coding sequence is TGTGCCATCAGTGAGCCTTCGGGGGGCGCCGGCACTGAAGCTTTCTTT. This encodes CAISEPSGGAGTEAFF.

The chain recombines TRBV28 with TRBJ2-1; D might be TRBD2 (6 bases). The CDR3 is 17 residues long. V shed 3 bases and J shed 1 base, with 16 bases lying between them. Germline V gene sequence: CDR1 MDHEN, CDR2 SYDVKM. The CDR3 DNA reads TGTGCCAGCAGTTTGTTCCTTAGCGGTACTTCCTACAATGAGCAGTTCTTC. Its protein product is CASSLFLSGTSYNEQFF.

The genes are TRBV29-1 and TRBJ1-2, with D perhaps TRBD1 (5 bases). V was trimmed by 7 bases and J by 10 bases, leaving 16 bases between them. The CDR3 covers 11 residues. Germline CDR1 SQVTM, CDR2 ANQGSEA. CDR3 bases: TGCAGCGCCGGAGGGGATTACGACTACACCTTC. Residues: CSAGGDYDYTF.

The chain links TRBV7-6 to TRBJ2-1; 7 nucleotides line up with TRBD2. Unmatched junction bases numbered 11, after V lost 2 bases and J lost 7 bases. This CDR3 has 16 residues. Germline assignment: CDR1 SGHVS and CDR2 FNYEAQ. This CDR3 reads CASSLRLTSQRNEQFF. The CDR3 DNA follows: TGTGCCAGCAGCTTACGCCTGACTAGCCAACGGAATGAGCAGTTCTTC.

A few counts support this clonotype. As DNA, the CDR3 is TGCGCCAGCAGCTCGCCGACCGCTAACCTGGGCACTGAAGCTTTCTTT. Its protein is CASSSPTANLGTEAFF. The genes are TRBV4-1 and TRBJ1-1; D is uncertain. Between the trimmed V and J ends, which lost 5 bases and 4 bases, there was a span of 20 bases. This CDR3 spans 16 amino acids. Germline-derived CDR1 and CDR2 are MGHRA and YSYEKL.

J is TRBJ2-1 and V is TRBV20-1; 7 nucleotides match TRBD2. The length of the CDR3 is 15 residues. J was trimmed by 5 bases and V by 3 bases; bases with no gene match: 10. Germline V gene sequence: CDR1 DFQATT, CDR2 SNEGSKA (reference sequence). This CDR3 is CSARDGEGPNNEQFF. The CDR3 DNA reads TGCAGTGCTAGGGACGGGGAGGGCCCAAACAATGAGCAGTTCTTC.

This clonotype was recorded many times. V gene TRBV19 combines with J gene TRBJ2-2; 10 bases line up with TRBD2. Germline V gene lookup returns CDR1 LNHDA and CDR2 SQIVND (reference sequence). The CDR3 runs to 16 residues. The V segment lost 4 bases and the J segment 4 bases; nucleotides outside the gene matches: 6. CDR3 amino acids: CASSTLAGVSTGELFF. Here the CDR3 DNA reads TGTGCCAGTAGTACCCTAGCGGGAGTGTCCACCGGGGAGCTGTTTTTT.

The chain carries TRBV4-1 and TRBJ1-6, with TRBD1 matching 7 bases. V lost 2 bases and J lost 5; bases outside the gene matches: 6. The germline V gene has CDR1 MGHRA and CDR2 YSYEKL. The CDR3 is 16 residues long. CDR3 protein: CASSQRQGGDNSPLHF. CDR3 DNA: TGCGCCAGCAGCCAAAGACAGGGAGGAGATAATTCACCCCTCCACTTT.

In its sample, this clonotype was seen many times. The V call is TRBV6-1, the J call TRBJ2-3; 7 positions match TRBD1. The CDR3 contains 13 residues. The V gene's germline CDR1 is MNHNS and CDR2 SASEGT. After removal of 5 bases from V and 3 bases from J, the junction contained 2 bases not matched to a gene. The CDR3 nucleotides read TGTGCCAGCAGTCGACAGGGAACAGATACGCAGTATTTT. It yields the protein CASSRQGTDTQYF.

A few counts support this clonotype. The CDR3 loop is CASNPTADSYEQYF. The CDR3, as DNA: TGTGCCAGCAACCCGACCGCTGACTCCTACGAGCAGTACTTC. The rearrangement joins TRBV6-1 to TRBJ2-7; D remains unclear. CDR3 length equals 14 residues. Germline CDR1 reads MNHNS; CDR2 reads SASEGT. Trimming shortened V by 7 bases and J by 0 bases, and 13 bases separated the two germline ends.

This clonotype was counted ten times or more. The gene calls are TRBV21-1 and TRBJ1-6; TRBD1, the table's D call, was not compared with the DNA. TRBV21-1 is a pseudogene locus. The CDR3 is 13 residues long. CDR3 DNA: TGTGCCAGCAGGCCCCGGGGGAATTCACCCCTCCACTTT. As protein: CASRPRGNSPLHF.

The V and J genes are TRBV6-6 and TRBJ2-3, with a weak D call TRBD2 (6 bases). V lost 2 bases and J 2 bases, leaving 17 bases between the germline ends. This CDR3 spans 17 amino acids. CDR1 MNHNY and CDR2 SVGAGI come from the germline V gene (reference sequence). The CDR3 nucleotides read TGTGCCAGCAGTTACGCCGGTCCAAGCGGGTCCACAGATACGCAGTATTTT. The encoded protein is CASSYAGPSGSTDTQYF.